Shown below are 10 T cell receptor beta chains from a single sample sequenced in a study of blood T cell repertoires in COVID-19. Generated by immunoSEQ multiplex PCR, the TCRdb table keeps only in-frame clones and is missing some. Found here are just over 60,000 clones, approximately 79% of them singletons; the top ten hold around 21%. Sequences were obtained from peripheral blood. These TCRs come from a woman aged 80 or older with active or convalescent COVID-19.

The chain joins TRBV9 to TRBJ2-2, with a weak D call TRBD1 (5 bases). Germline V gives CDR1 SGDLS, CDR2 YYNGEE. The CDR3 spans 14 residues. Trimming removed 0 bases from V and 6 bases from J, with 9 bases in between. In DNA, the CDR3 is TGTGCCAGCAGCGTAGCCAGGGTACCCGGGGAGCTGTTTTTT. This codes for CASSVARVPGELFF.

The chain has TRBV7-9 and TRBJ1-3; D call uncertain. Germline V lookup: CDR1 SEHNR, CDR2 FQNEAQ (reference sequence). The CDR3 spans 13 residues. Trimming stripped 8 bases from V and 4 bases from J, with 12 bases between. Written as DNA, the CDR3 is TGTGCCAGCGGTCGGGGTGTGGGAAACACCATATATTTT. This gives the protein CASGRGVGNTIYF.

This chain connects TRBV7-3 to TRBJ1-1; no clear D gene. Germline-derived CDR1 and CDR2 are SGHTA and FQGTGA. The V end was cut by 2 bases, the J end by 5 bases, with 9 bases between. This CDR3 comprises 13 residues. This chain's CDR3 is CASSLESRTEAFF. Here the CDR3 DNA reads TGTGCCAGCAGCTTAGAGAGCAGGACTGAAGCTTTCTTT.

The rearrangement joins TRBV6-1 to TRBJ2-7, with a weak D call TRBD2 (6 bases). The germline CDR1 and CDR2 sequences are MNHNS and SASEGT. The CDR3 consists of 16 residues. Trimming left V 2 bases short and J 0 bases short, with 14 bases between. The CDR3 sequence is CASSEFGSGGSYEQYF. The CDR3 DNA sequence: TGTGCCAGCAGTGAATTTGGTAGCGGTGGCTCCTACGAGCAGTACTTC.

The V gene is TRBV4-2, the J gene TRBJ1-3; TRBD1 is a possible D gene (6 bases). Trimming pared 4 bases from V and 0 bases from J, leaving 28 bases between. Germline CDR1 is LGHNA and CDR2 is YNFKEQ. CDR3 length: 21 amino acids. CDR3 loop: CASSRDIPGQVPHPSGNTIYF. The CDR3 DNA reads TGTGCCAGCAGCCGCGATATCCCGGGACAAGTCCCTCATCCCTCTGGAAACACCATATATTTT.

The sample holds one count of this clone. The chain links TRBV10-1 to TRBJ2-3; 10 nucleotides agree with TRBD2. CDR1 is WNHNN and CDR2 is SYGVQD in the germline V gene (reference sequence). The CDR3 has 16 amino acids. V shed 4 bases and J 6 bases; nucleotides not matched to a gene: 10. The CDR3 DNA reads TGCGCCAGCAGTGCCCTAGCGGGAGCGTTCCGGGATACGCAGTATTTT. This codes for CASSALAGAFRDTQYF.

This clone was detected once. The rearrangement uses TRBV5-8 and TRBJ2-5, with D uncertain. The V end lost 0 bases, the J end lost 5 bases, and 20 bases lay between the germline ends. The CDR3 has 17 residues. Per germline, CDR1 SGHTS and CDR2 YDEGEE. CDR3 in amino acids: CASSLGLEERSRETQYF. Written as DNA, the CDR3 is TGTGCCAGCAGCTTGGGTCTTGAGGAGCGTTCGAGGGAGACCCAGTACTTC.

The chain couples TRBV6-5 to TRBJ1-2; D call uncertain. The V gene lost 7 bases and the J gene lost 7 bases, with 16 bases spanning the gap. This CDR3 has 13 residues. Germline CDR1 is MNHEY and CDR2 is SVGAGI. Here the CDR3 reads CASTGTGGFGYTF. DNA for the CDR3: TGTGCCAGCACCGGAACGGGCGGGTTTGGCTACACCTTC.

The V and J genes are TRBV6-5 and TRBJ2-7, with D hard to call. The length of the CDR3 is 15 residues. V was clipped by 6 bases and J by 0 bases, with 15 bases between them. CDR1 MNHEY and CDR2 SVGAGI come from the germline V gene. The CDR3 here is CASSPPPRSSYEQYF. In DNA, the CDR3 is TGTGCCAGCAGCCCACCGCCCCGGAGCTCCTACGAGCAGTACTTC.

The V call is TRBV3-1 (or the pseudogene TRBV3-2), the J call TRBJ1-1; 8 positions agree with TRBD1. The germline gives CDR1 LGHDT, CDR2 YNNKEL (reference sequence). Trimming at V came to 3 bases and at J to 1 base, leaving 4 bases not matched to a gene. This CDR3 region has 15 residues. The CDR3 nucleotides are TGTGCCAGCAGCCATTGGACAGGGAAGAACACTGAAGCTTTCTTT. Amino acid sequence: CASSHWTGKNTEAFF.